The entry that follows covers one T cell receptor (beta chain) sequence. As originally analysed: Amplifying reference gene primers gave estimates of nucleated cell counts. This table comes from immunoSEQ multiplex PCR, and its TCRdb copy is limited to in-frame clones, with some not included. V and J calls plus clone size are reproduced from that table; the DNA served to infer D and trimming. The table records 85,000 to 120,000 clones, approximately 92% of them present only once. The data were taken from a study of blood T cell repertoires in COVID-19. Study-level information: PBMCs, B-cell-depleted T cells, or T cells were the source of the cDNA or gDNA that made up the material.

Between the trimmed V and J ends, which lost 4 bases and 8 bases, there was a span of 20 bases. The CDR3 consists of 16 residues. This sequence joins TRBV23-1 and TRBJ1-4; D might be TRBD1 (5 bases). TRBV23-1 is an ORF, with its function uncertain. This TCR came from a man aged 18 to 30 with acute or convalescent COVID-19. The sequenced material came from peripheral blood. CDR3 DNA: TGCGCCAGCAGTCCCCCAGAGCCAGGGAGGGGAGAAAAACTGTTTTTT. It encodes CASSPPEPGRGEKLFF.